This T cell receptor beta chain is drawn from a study of regulatory and conventional T cells in RAG deficiency. The length of the CDR3 is 14 residues. CDR1 LNHNV and CDR2 YYDKDF come from the germline V gene (reference sequence). Trimming shortened V by 0 bases and J by 11 bases, and 14 bases separated the two germline ends. Findings of the study overall: Control T-cell subsets had markedly higher Shannon entropy and lower Simpson indices than RAG-deficient patients. Shorter CDR3s in all patient subsets; >90% Treg-Tconv overlap in Omenn.

Comment on this clone: Antigen: not known.

Generated by immunoSEQ multiplex PCR, the TCRdb table keeps only in-frame clones and is missing some. Counted here are around 30,000 clones, around 89% occurring once; the ten biggest clones make up under 7%. This sample also appeared in a second study, on regulatory T cells. According to that study: The primer mix had 52 TRBV and 13 TRBJ primers.

The genes are TRBV15 and TRBJ1-5; no reliable D call. Input material: CD8+ T cells sorted from blood. This TCR was recovered from a human donor in good health. This CDR3 is CATSRDPPGGAQHF. The CDR3, as DNA: TGTGCCACCAGCAGAGATCCTCCCGGCGGAGCCCAGCATTTT. Complete variable domain (other parts from reference TRBV15 and TRBJ1-5): DAMVIQNPRYQVTQFGKPVTLSCSQTLNHNVMYWYQQKSSQAPKLLFHYYDKDFNNEADTPDNFQSRRPNTSFCFLDIRSPGLGDTAMYLCATSRDPPGGAQHFGDGTRLSIL.